This TCR beta chain stems from a study of neoadjuvant anti-PD-1 for oral cavity cancer. Measured with immunoSEQ multiplex PCR; TCRdb has only the in-frame clones, and not every one. The table lists about 6,700 clones, less than 80% of them singletons. This receptor was obtained from a person between 40 and 85 years old with oral cavity squamous cell carcinoma. This specimen was PBMCs, taken before nivolumab (anti-PD-1) treatment.

Here the CDR3 reads CASSLSGGTGELFF. The DNA of the CDR3 is TGCGCCAGCAGCTTAAGCGGGGGCACCGGGGAGCTGTTTTTT. The V and J genes are TRBV5-1 and TRBJ2-2, with TRBD2 matching over 8 bases. This CDR3 region has 14 residues. Germline CDR1 and CDR2: SGHRS and YFSETQ. The V gene end was trimmed by 2 bases and the J gene end by 4 bases; junction bases not matched to a gene: 1.